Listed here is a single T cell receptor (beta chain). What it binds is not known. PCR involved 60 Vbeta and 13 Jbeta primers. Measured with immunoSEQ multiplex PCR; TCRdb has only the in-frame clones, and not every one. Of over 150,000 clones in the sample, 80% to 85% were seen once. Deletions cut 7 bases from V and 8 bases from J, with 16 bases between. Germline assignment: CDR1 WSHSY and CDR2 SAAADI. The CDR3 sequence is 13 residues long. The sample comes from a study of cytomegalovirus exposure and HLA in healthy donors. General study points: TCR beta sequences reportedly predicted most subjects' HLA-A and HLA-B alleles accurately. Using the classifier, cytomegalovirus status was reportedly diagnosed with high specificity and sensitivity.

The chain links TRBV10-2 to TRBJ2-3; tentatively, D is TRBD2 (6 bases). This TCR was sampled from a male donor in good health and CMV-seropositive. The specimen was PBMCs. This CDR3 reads CASTQGMGGTQYF. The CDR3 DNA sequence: TGCGCCAGCACCCAGGGAATGGGGGGTACGCAGTATTTT.